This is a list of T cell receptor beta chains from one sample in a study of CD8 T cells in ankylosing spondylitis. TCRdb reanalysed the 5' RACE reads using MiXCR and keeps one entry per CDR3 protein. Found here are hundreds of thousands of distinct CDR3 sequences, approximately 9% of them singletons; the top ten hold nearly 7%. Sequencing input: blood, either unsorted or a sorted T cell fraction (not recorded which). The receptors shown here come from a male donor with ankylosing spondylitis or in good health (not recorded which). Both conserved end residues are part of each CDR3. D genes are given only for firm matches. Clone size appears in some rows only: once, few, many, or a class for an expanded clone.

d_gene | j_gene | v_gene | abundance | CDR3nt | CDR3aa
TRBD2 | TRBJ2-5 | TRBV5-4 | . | TGTGCCAGCAGCTTGGGCGGGGGGCGGAACCAAGAGACCCAGTACTTC | CASSLGGGRNQETQYF
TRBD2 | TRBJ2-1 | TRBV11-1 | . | TGTGCCAGCAGCTTAGGTCTAGCGGGAGGCCCCTTACCCTTTGCCTACAATGAGCAGTTCTTC | CASSLGLAGGPLPFAYNEQFF
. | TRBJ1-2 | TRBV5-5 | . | TGTGCCAGCAGCTTGGCCGCCGGAGGCTACACCTTC | CASSLAAGGYTF
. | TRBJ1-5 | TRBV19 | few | TGTGCCAGTAGGAAAGGGAACAATCAGCCCCAGCATTTT | CASRKGNNQPQHF
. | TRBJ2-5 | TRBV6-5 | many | TGTGCCAGCAGTTACTCGATATCCGAGCAAGAGACCCAGTACTTC | CASSYSISEQETQYF
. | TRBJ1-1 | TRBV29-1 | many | TGCAGCGTCCACGGACAGACGGTGTACACTGAAGCTTTCTTT | CSVHGQTVYTEAFF
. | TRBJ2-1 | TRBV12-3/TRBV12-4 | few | TGTGCCAGCAGTTTAGCGCGGGGAGCGGACTTCTACAATGAGCAGTTCTTC | CASSLARGADFYNEQFF
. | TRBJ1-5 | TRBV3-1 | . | TGTGCCAGCGGGGACCACGGGCAGCCCCAGCATTTT | CASGDHGQPQHF
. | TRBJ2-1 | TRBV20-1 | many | TGCAGTGCTAGAGGAGCGGAGGGAGATCGCAATGAGCAGTTCTTC | CSARGAEGDRNEQFF
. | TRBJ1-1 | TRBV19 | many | TGTGCCAGTAGTCAAACCGGGACCCAGAGGACTGAAGCTTTCTTT | CASSQTGTQRTEAFF
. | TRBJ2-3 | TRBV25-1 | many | TGTGCCAGCAGTGAATTCGGTCGGCAGACAGATACGCAGTATTTT | CASSEFGRQTDTQYF
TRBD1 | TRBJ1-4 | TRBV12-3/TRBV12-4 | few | TGTGCCAGCAATAAAGGGGGCCCCTGGGAAAAACTGTTTTTT | CASNKGGPWEKLFF
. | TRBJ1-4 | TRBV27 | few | TGTGCCAGCGGCAGACAGGCAACTAATGAAAAACTGTTTTTT | CASGRQATNEKLFF
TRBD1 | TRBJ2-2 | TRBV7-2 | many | TGTGCCAGCAGCCCGCAGGGGGCGGGCACCGGGGAGCTGTTTTTT | CASSPQGAGTGELFF
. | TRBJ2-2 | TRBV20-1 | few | TGCAGTGCTCCGCGAGGGGGTCCGAACACCGGGGAGCTGTTTTTT | CSAPRGGPNTGELFF
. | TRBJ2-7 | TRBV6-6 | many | TGTGCCAGCAGTTACAGTCTCGAGCAGTACTTC | CASSYSLEQYF
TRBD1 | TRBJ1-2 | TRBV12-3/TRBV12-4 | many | TGTGCCAGCAGTCGCCTGGGACAGGGCACCTATGGCTACACCTTC | CASSRLGQGTYGYTF
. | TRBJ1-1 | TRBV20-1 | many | TGCAGTGCTAGAGGGACAGTACTTGAAGCTTTCTTT | CSARGTVLEAFF
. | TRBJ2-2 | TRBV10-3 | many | TGTGCCATCATGAGGGGCCCGGGGACCGGGGAGCTGTTTTTT | CAIMRGPGTGELFF
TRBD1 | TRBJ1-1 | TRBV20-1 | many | TGCAGTGCTACCAGACAGGGGACGAACACTGAAGCTTTCTTT | CSATRQGTNTEAFF
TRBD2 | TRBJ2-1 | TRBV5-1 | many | TGCGCCAGCAGCTTGGATTCTAGCGGGGGGGTTTACTTC | CASSLDSSGGVYF
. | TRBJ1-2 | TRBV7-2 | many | TGTGCCAGCAGCTTAGATTCGCCCGGCTACACCTTC | CASSLDSPGYTF
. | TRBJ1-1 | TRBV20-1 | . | TGCACCACCACCCGCCCGAACACTGAAGCTTTCTTT | CTTTRPNTEAFF
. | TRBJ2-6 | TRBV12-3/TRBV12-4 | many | TGTGCCAGCAGTAGAACAGAGACTGGGGCCAACGTCCTGACTTTC | CASSRTETGANVLTF
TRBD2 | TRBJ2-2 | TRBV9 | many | TGTGCCAGCAGCGTTTCCGGGGGGGCGCCCGGGGAGCTGTTTTTT | CASSVSGGAPGELFF
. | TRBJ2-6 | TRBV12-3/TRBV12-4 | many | TGTGCCAGCAGTCCGTCCCTCGGGGAGACTGGGGCCAACGTCCTGACTTTC | CASSPSLGETGANVLTF
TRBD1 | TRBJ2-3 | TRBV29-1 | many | TGCAGCGTTGAGGGCGGACCAGGGGGAGATACGCAGTATTTT | CSVEGGPGGDTQYF
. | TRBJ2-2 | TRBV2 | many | TGTGCCAGCCGCGACGCCGGGGAGCTGTTTTTT | CASRDAGELFF
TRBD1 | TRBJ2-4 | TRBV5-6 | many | TGTGCCAGCAGCTTGTTACGGGGACAGGGGAACATTCAGTACTTC | CASSLLRGQGNIQYF
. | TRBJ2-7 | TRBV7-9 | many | TGTGCCAGCAGCCCCCAGGAAGAGCAGTACTTC | CASSPQEEQYF
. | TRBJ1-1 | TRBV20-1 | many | TGCAGTGCTAGAGAACCCCCAGGGGTTAAGACTGAAGCTTTCTTT | CSAREPPGVKTEAFF
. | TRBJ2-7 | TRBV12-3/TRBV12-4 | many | TGTGCCAGCAGCGGATACGAGCAGTACTTC | CASSGYEQYF
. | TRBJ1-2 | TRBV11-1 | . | TGTGCCAGCAGCTCAGGGATTGGCTATGGCTACACCTTC | CASSSGIGYGYTF
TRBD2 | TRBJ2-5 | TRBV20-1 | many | TGCAGTGCTAGAGTCCTCCGACCGGGAGCGGGAGGGCAAGAGACCCAGTACTTC | CSARVLRPGAGGQETQYF
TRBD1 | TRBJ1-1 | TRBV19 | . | TGTGCCAGTAGTCATACAGGGGAAACTGAAGCTTTCTTT | CASSHTGETEAFF
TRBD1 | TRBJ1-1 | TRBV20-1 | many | TGCAGTGCTAGCGGGACAGGGGAGAACACTGAAGCTTTCTTT | CSASGTGENTEAFF
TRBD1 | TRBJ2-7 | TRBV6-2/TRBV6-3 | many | TGTGCCAGCAGTGGACCGGGACAGGTAAAATACGAGCAGTACTTC | CASSGPGQVKYEQYF
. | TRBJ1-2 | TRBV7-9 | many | TGTGCCAGCAGCCCCGGGGTTACGGACTATGGCTACACCTTC | CASSPGVTDYGYTF
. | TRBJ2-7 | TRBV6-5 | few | TGTGCCAGCAGTTACTCGGGGGGGGACAAAGTCTACGAGCAGTACTTC | CASSYSGGDKVYEQYF